The rows below give T cell receptor beta chains drawn from one sample of a study of blood T cell repertoires in COVID-19. TCRdb keeps only in-frame clones here, not all; method: immunoSEQ multiplex PCR. The table has about 100,000 clones, 90% to 95% seen once. Sequencing input: peripheral blood. All receptors derive from a human donor with active COVID-19. The donor label of this sample is uncertain. The conserved cysteine and the conserved F or W are not part of the CDR3 here. Only some rows state a clone size, as once, few, many or a class for expanded clones.

j_call: TRBJ1-5; clone_size: NA; v_call: TRBV6-5; cdr3_aa: ASIYRGGQPQH
j_call: TRBJ2-3; clone_size: NA; v_call: TRBV5-6; cdr3_aa: ASSLTRRTSGGDTQY
j_call: TRBJ1-1; clone_size: NA; v_call: TRBV7-8; cdr3_aa: ASSYRDRVNTEAF
j_call: TRBJ2-7; clone_size: NA; v_call: TRBV7-2; cdr3_aa: ASSLGYSRDGSYEQY
j_call: TRBJ2-1; clone_size: NA; v_call: TRBV9; cdr3_aa: ASSVAVSGGAPDNEQF
j_call: TRBJ2-2; clone_size: few; v_call: TRBV6-6; cdr3_aa: ASTNPEGAGELF
j_call: TRBJ2-5; clone_size: NA; v_call: TRBV20-1; cdr3_aa: SATKQGVEY
j_call: TRBJ2-7; clone_size: NA; v_call: TRBV5-5; cdr3_aa: ASSNMGGSRPEQY
j_call: TRBJ2-3; clone_size: once; v_call: TRBV2; cdr3_aa: ASSELAITDTQY
j_call: TRBJ2-5; clone_size: NA; v_call: TRBV28; cdr3_aa: ASTASQETQY
j_call: TRBJ2-7; clone_size: few; v_call: TRBV9; cdr3_aa: ASSTGYEQY
j_call: TRBJ1-6; clone_size: NA; v_call: TRBV6-5; cdr3_aa: ASIGEDNSPLH
j_call: TRBJ2-1; clone_size: NA; v_call: TRBV9; cdr3_aa: ASSPRTSGSYNEQF
j_call: TRBJ1-1; clone_size: NA; v_call: TRBV6-2/TRBV6-3; cdr3_aa: ASSLTYMNTEAF
j_call: TRBJ2-5; clone_size: NA; v_call: TRBV10-3; cdr3_aa: AISEGGERGEETQY
j_call: TRBJ2-3; clone_size: NA; v_call: TRBV6-5; cdr3_aa: ASSSDEGHTDTQY
j_call: TRBJ2-5; clone_size: NA; v_call: TRBV5-6; cdr3_aa: ASSLRDRGIQETQY
j_call: TRBJ1-2; clone_size: NA; v_call: TRBV4-1; cdr3_aa: ASSQGQGAGGYT
j_call: TRBJ1-2; clone_size: NA; v_call: TRBV28; cdr3_aa: ASSLTRDRV